The following is a T cell receptor (beta chain) sequence with its context. No antigen is known for it. V was trimmed by 0 bases and J by 5 bases, leaving 10 bases between them. Germline V lookup: CDR1 LNHNV, CDR2 YYDKDF (reference sequence). The CDR3 loop spans 15 amino acids. The data stem from a study of OX40 agonist ivuxolimab in advanced cancers. Study-wide background: Three partial responders included one hepatocellular carcinoma patient and two cutaneous melanoma patients.

Using immunoSEQ multiplex PCR, the repertoire was profiled, and TCRdb retains in-frame clones only, with some absent. The data show fewer than 80,000 clones, roughly 73% seen once. Patients were ruled out by autoimmune disease history or systemic immunosuppression. Drawing of blood for sampling happened at baseline, at cycle 4 day 1, and at cycle 7 day 1. General study results and limits: Some of the nonresponding patients also showed low levels of normalized T-cell clonal expansion.

The specimen comprised CD4+ or CD8+ T cells sorted from blood, sampled in a trial of the OX40 agonist ivuxolimab. This chain connects TRBV15 to TRBJ1-4; D uncertain. The receptor was isolated from an adult with an advanced solid tumor such as melanoma, head and neck, liver or kidney cancer. The CDR3 here is CATSREGTYNEKLFF. The CDR3 nucleotides are TGTGCCACCAGCAGAGAGGGCACTTACAATGAAAAACTGTTTTTT.